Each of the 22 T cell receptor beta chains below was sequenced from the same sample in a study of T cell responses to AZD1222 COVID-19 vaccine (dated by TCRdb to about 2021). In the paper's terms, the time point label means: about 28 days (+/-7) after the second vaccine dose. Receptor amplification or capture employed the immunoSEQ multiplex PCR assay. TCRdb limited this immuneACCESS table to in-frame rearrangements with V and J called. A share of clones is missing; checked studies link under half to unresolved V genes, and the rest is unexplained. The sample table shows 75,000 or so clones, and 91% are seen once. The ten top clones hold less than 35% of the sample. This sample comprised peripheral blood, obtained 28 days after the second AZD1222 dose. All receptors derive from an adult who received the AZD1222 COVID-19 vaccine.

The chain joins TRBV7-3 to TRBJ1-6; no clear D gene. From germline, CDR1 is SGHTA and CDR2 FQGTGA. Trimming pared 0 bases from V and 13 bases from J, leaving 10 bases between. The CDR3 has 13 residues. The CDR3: CASSLTVGSPLHF. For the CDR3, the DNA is TGTGCCAGCAGCTTAACGGTGGGAAGCCCCCTCCACTTT.

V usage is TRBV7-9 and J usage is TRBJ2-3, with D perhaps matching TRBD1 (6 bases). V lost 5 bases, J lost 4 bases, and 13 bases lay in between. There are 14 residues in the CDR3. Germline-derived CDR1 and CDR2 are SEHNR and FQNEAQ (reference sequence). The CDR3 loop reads CASSGPGQPDTQYF. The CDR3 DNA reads TGTGCCAGCAGCGGCCCGGGACAACCAGATACGCAGTATTTT.

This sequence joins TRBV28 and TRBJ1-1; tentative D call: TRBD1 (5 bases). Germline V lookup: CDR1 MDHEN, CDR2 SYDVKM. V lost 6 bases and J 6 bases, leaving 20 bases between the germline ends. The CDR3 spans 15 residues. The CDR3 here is CASRDSGHAGPEAFF. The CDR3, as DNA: TGTGCCAGCAGAGACTCAGGGCATGCGGGGCCTGAAGCTTTCTTT.

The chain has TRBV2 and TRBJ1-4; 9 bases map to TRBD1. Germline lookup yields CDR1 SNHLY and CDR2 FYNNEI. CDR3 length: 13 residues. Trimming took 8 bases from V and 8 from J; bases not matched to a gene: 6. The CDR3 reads CASEQGAREKLFF. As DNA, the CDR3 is TGTGCCAGCGAACAGGGGGCGCGGGAAAAACTGTTTTTT.

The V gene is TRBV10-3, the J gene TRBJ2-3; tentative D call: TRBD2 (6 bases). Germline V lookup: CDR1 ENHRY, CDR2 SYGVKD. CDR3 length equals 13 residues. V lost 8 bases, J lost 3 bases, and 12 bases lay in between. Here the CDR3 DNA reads TGTGCCATCCAGGGACTTCTGACAGATACGCAGTATTTT. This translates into CAIQGLLTDTQYF.

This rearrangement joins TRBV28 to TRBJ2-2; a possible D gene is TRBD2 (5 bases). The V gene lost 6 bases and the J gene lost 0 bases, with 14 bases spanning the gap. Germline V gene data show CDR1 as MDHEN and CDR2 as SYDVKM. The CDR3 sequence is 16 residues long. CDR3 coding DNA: TGTGCCAGCAGCCCCTGGGGTAGCGCGAACACCGGGGAGCTGTTTTTT. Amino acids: CASSPWGSANTGELFF.

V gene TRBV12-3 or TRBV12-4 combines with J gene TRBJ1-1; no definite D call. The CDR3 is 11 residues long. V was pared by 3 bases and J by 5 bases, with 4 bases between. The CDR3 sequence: CASSFQTEAFF. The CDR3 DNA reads TGTGCCAGCAGTTTCCAGACTGAAGCTTTCTTT.

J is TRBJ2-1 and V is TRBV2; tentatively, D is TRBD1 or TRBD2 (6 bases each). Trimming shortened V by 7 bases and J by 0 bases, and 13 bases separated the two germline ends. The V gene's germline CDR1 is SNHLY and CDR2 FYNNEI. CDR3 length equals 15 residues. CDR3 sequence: CASKGGPTSYNEQFF. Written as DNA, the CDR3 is TGTGCCAGCAAGGGGGGACCAACCTCCTACAATGAGCAGTTCTTC. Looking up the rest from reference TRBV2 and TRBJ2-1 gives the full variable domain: EPEVTQTPSHQVTQMGQEVILRCVPISNHLYFYWYRQILGQKVEFLVSFYNNEISEKSEIFDDQFSVERPDGSNFTLKIRSTKLEDSAMYFCASKGGPTSYNEQFFGPGTRLTVL.

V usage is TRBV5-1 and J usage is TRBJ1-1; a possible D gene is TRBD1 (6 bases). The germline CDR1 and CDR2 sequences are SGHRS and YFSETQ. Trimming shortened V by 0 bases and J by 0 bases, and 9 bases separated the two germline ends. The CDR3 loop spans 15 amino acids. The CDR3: CASSLVDSVNTEAFF. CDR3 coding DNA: TGCGCCAGCAGCTTGGTGGACAGCGTGAACACTGAAGCTTTCTTT. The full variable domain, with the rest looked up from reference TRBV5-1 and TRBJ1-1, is KAGVTQTPRYLIKTRGQQVTLSCSPISGHRSVSWYQQTPGQGLQFLFEYFSETQRNKGNFPGRFSGRQFSNSRSEMNVSTLELGDSALYLCASSLVDSVNTEAFFGQGTRLTVV.

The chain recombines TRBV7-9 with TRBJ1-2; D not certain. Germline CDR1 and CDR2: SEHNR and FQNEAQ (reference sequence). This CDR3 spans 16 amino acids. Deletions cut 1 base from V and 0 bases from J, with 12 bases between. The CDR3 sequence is CASSLEEADSNYGYTF. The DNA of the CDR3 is TGTGCCAGCAGCTTAGAGGAGGCAGATTCTAACTATGGCTACACCTTC.

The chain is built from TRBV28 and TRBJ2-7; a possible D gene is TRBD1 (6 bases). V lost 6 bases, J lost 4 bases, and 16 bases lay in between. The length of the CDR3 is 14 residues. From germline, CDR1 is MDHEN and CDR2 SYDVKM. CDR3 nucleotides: TGTGCCAGCAGCCCCGGACAGTCAGGATACGAGCAGTACTTC. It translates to CASSPGQSGYEQYF.

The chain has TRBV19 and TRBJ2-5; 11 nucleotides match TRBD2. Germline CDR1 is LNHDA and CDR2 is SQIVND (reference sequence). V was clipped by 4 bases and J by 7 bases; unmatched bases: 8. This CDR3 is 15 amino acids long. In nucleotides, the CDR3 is TGTGCCAGTAGTAGACTAGCGGGGACTGAAAGGACCCAGTACTTC. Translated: CASSRLAGTERTQYF.

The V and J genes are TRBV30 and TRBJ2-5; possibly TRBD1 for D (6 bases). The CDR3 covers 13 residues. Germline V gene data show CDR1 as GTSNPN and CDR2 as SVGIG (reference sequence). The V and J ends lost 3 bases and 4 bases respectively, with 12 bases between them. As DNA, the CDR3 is TGTGCCTGGAGGTTACAGGGTACAGAGACCCAGTACTTC. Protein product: CAWRLQGTETQYF.

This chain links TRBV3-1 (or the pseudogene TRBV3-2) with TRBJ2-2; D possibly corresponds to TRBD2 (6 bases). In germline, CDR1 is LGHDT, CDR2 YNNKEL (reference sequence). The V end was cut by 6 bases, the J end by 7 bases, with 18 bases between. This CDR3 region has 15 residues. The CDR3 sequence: CASREGPQGYGELFF. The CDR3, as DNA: TGTGCCAGCAGGGAGGGCCCCCAGGGCTACGGGGAGCTGTTTTTT.

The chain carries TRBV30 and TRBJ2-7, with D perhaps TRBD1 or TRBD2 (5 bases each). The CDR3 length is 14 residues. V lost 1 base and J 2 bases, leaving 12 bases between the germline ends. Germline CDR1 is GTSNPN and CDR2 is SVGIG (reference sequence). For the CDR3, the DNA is TGTGCCTGGAGTGGAACCCGGGACGCCTACGAGCAGTACTTC. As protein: CAWSGTRDAYEQYF.

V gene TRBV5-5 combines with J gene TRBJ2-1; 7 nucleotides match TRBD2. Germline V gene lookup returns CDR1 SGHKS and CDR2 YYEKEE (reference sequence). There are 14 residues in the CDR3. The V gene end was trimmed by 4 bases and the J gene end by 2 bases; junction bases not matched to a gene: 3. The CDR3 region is CASSRGRAYNEQFF. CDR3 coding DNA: TGTGCCAGCAGCCGAGGGAGGGCCTACAATGAGCAGTTCTTC.

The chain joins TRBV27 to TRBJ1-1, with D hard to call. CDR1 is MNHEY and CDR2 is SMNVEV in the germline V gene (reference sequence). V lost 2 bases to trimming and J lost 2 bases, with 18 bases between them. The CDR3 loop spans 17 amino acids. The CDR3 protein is CASSLRSYSVGNTEAFF. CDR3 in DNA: TGTGCCAGCAGTTTAAGGAGCTACAGTGTGGGAAACACTGAAGCTTTCTTT.

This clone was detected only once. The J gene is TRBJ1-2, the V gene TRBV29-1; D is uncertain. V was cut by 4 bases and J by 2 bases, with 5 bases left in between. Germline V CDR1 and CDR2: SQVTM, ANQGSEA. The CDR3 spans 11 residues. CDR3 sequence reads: CSVARNYGYTF. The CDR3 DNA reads TGCAGCGTTGCCCGGAACTATGGCTACACCTTC.

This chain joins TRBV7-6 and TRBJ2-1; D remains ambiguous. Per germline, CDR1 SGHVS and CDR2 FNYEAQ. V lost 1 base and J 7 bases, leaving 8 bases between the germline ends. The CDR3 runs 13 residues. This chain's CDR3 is CASSLGRLNEQFF. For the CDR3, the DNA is TGTGCCAGCAGCTTAGGTCGGTTGAATGAGCAGTTCTTC.

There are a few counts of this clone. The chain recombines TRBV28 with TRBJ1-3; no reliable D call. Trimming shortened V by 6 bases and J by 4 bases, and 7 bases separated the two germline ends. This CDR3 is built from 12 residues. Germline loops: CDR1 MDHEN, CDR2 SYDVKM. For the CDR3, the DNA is TGTGCCAGCAGCCTACAGGGAAACACCATATATTTT. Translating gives CASSLQGNTIYF.

The CDR3 region is CASSPTGAGANVLTF. The DNA for the CDR3 is TGCGCCAGCAGCCCCACAGGGGCTGGGGCCAACGTCCTGACTTTC. The chain recombines TRBV5-1 with TRBJ2-6, with 7 bases matching TRBD1. In germline, CDR1 is SGHRS, CDR2 YFSETQ. The CDR3 totals 15 residues. Unmatched junction bases numbered 3, after V lost 4 bases and J lost 2 bases.

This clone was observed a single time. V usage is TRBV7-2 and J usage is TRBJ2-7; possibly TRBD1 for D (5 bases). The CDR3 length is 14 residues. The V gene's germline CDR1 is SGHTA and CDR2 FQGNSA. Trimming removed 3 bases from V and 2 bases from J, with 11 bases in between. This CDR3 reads CASSFAQGAYEQYF. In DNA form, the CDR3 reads TGTGCCAGCAGCTTCGCCCAAGGGGCCTACGAGCAGTACTTC. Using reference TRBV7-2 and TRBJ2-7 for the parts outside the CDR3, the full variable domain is GAGVSQSPSNKVTEKGKDVELRCDPISGHTALYWYRQSLGQGLEFLIYFQGNSAPDKSGLPSDRFSAERTGGSVSTLTIQRTQQEDSAVYLCASSFAQGAYEQYFGPGTRLTVT.